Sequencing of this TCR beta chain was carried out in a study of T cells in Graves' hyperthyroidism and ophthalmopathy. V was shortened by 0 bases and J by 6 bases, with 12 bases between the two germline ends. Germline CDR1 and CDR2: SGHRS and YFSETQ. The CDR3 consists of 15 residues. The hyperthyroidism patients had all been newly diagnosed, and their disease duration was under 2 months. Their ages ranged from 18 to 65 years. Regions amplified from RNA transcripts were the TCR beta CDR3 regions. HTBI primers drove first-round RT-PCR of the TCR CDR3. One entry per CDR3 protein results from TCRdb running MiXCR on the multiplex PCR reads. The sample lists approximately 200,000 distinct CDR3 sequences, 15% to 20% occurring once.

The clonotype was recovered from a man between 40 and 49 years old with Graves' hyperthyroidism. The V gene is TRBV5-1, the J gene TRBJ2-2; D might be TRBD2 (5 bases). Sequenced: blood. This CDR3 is CASSLVRTGAGELFF. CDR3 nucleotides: TGCGCCAGCAGCTTGGTCCGGACTGGGGCCGGGGAGCTGTTTTTT. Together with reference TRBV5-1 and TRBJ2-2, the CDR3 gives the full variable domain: KAGVTQTPRYLIKTRGQQVTLSCSPISGHRSVSWYQQTPGQGLQFLFEYFSETQRNKGNFPGRFSGRQFSNSRSEMNVSTLELGDSALYLCASSLVRTGAGELFFGEGSRLTVL.